Described below is a single T cell receptor (beta chain) sequence and its context. Only in-frame clones appear in the TCRdb table, and some are missing; sequencing was by immunoSEQ multiplex PCR. The table shows roughly 300,000 clones, with 80% to 90% occurring only once. Deletions cut 2 bases from V and 2 bases from J, with 20 bases between. Germline values: CDR1 SGHRS, CDR2 YFSETQ. The CDR3 is made up of 17 amino acids. Treatment denoted: 15 to 20 received Ad26.COV2.S at low or high dose, single or two shots; about 5 received placebo; per-sample allocation not given. Specimens were obtained on day 63 following the first vaccine or placebo injection. This specimen comes from a study of Ad26.COV2.S vaccination and SARS-CoV-2 variants. Study in general: Participants got Ad26.COV2.S intramuscularly, once or twice 56 days apart.

Specimen: peripheral blood, collected in a trial of Ad26.COV2.S vaccine versus placebo. The TCR originated in a person aged 18-60 years who received the Ad26.COV2.S COVID-19 vaccine or a placebo. The chain uses TRBV5-1 and TRBJ2-7, with D perhaps TRBD1 (8 bases). The CDR3, as DNA: TGCGCCAGCAGCTTTCGGGGGGACAGGCAAATTCCCTACGAGCAGTACTTC. Translation: CASSFRGDRQIPYEQYF.